The text below deals with one T cell receptor beta chain. This clone came up a few times. Its antigen is not yet known. No per-base quality is available; no much larger clone lies one base away. This specimen belongs to a study of cytomegalovirus exposure and HLA in healthy donors (dated by TCRdb to 2016 to 2017). Regarding the research as a whole: An earlier analysis of 587 of the donors reported under 300 Gb of sequence data and 90 million to 120 million unique TCR beta sequences obtained from approximately 180 million T cells. Approximately 300 gigabases of sequencing data and roughly 90 million unique TCR sequences were included in an early release covering roughly 600 HLA-typed donors. Of the approximately 400 genotyped donors, more than 75% were placed in the genetic ancestry cluster associated with self-reported Caucasian donors. The study aimed to test whether cataloging public T cell receptors could reveal signatures of past pathogen exposure. The T cell repertoires of 700 or so subjects were profiled by immunosequencing and related to cytomegalovirus serostatus. In addition to the first cohort of several hundred subjects, a separate validation cohort of about 120 different subjects was used. High-throughput TCR immunosequencing, statistical association of individual TCRs with disease status, and machine learning were combined to predict cytomegalovirus infection status. To study patterns of TCR occurrence, a later analysis re-analyzed previously published TCR beta repertoires from 500 to 850 donors and added high-resolution HLA genotyping. Rather than using new phenotypic data, the later analysis identified candidate immune exposures from TCR beta sequences and from how often those sequences occurred across donors. To decide whether each TCR beta V gene segment behaved as functional or pseudogenic, an earlier analysis of approximately 620 of the donors relied on high-throughput TCR beta sequencing. Donor age, sex, ethnicity and CMV serostatus were compiled alongside the repertoire data. A later genetic analysis took genome-wide SNP genotypes for about three fifths of the 666 donors and used that subset as a discovery cohort. All discovery cohort repertoires had been generated on a single sequencing platform. HLA typing included class I and class II loci at four-digit resolution. Typing coverage varied by locus: roughly 629-640 donors for A, B, C, DRB1 and DQB1; approximately 520 for DQA1; 600 to 610 for DPA1; 450 to 480 for DPB1. A few DR-DQ haplotypes were handled as single units for association and clustering because linkage in the cohort was strong. Across some 400 genotyped donors of the cohort, an average of approximately 220,000 unique TCR beta nucleotide sequences per donor were sequenced, and approximately 17% of those sequences were non-productive. The paper's findings and limits, for the study overall: A group of highly shared sequence variants was considered likely to be a technical artifact of the sequencing pipeline. Roughly uniform sequencing depth across donors was assumed in presence/absence analyses, although this assumption may not hold. Immune exposure information for the cohort was limited to CMV serostatus. Specific HLA alleles were associated with 15,000 to 20,000 TCR beta sequences at a false discovery rate of 0.05 in a later analysis. In both the original and validation cohorts, the classifier was reported to diagnose cytomegalovirus status with high specificity and sensitivity. Linkage disequilibrium might explain the correlated functional status among segregating V segments, but an unknown experimental factor could not be excluded. A later analysis found that most CMV-associated TCR beta chains appeared HLA-restricted, with HLA associations seemingly driven largely by CMV exposure. In this cohort, only TCR beta chains were sequenced, and detectable features were limited by the absence of alpha or paired-chain data. In a later analysis, HLA-associated TCR beta chains were found to be more clonally expanded and to have lower generation probabilities than equally common non-associated chains. A further reported finding was that TCR beta sequences accurately predicted the HLA-A and HLA-B alleles for most subjects in the first cohort. It was suggested by the authors that the approach could potentially be generalized to other disease states and immunological phenotypes. A later genetic analysis reported fewer N-insertions in productive TCRs among donors in an Asian-associated ancestry cluster than the approximately 670-donor mean. Because the 87-base-pair reads could not distinguish some IMGT-functional V segments, including TRBV6-2 and TRBV6-3, those segments were excluded. In a later analysis, TCR association rates were found to vary across HLA loci, with the most associated TCRs seen for DRB1 alleles and the fewest for HLA-C alleles. The study listed 150 to 200 TCR beta chains as associated with cytomegalovirus. When HLA alleles, especially DR and DQ, strongly co-occurred, attributing TCR associations to individual alleles was difficult. A later analysis reported that several top co-occurrence clusters appeared linked to parvovirus B19, influenza, CMV and Epstein-Barr virus. Most TCR sequences were seen in very few donors, while some public TCRs were found in many individuals. A few of the identified cytomegalovirus-associated TCR beta chains were confirmed in vitro to be specific for cytomegalovirus antigens. Because HLA typing was missing for some donors at each locus, association tests included only the typed subset. A later genetic analysis associated a missense DCLRE1C variant with V-gene and J-gene trimming of TCR beta chains, and an independent cohort replicated the association. Over 15 rarely observed V segments, including chromosome 9 orphons, were excluded from the earlier analysis of about 610 of the donors because counts were too low. Broadly in line with IMGT annotations, most TCR beta V segments showed up in productive rearrangements about 87% or about 30% of the time in an earlier analysis of several hundred of the donors.

The cohort was made up of 500 to 850 healthy bone marrow donors. At the time of sampling, every cohort member was nominally healthy, though immune exposures that went unrecorded were likely present. The donor tested CMV seronegative and was one of the 352 seronegative cohort members. A peripheral blood sample was provided by each donor, and peripheral blood mononuclear cells were used for TCR beta sequencing. The Qiagen DNeasy Blood Extraction Kit was used to extract genomic DNA from the blood cell samples. Libraries were made using the immunoSEQ multiplex PCR assay. A mixture of 60 forward primers for TCR Vbeta segments and 13 reverse primers for TCR Jbeta segments was used in the multiplex PCR. The CDR3 region of rearranged TCR beta genes was amplified from genomic DNA by a multiplex PCR assay. On the Illumina HiSeq System, the amplified TCR beta libraries were sequenced as 87-base-pair reads. The published analysis was carried out like this. A later analysis tallied around 87 million unique TCR beta chains across the 600 to 700 repertoires, and about 12 million of those chains were shared by two or more donors. A nearest-neighbor algorithm error-corrected the raw reads and collapsed the reads into unique sequences, merging closely related sequences to remove PCR and sequencing errors. Alignment of CDR3 sequences to IMGT reference sequences was used to assign V, D and J gene segments. For a sequence to be retained, at least a six-nucleotide match to both a V gene segment and a J gene segment was required. Rearrangements were called productive when the CDR3 lacked stop codons and stayed in frame with V and J; all others were non-productive. CDR3 was defined by IMGT convention, running from the second conserved V-encoded cysteine to the conserved J-encoded phenylalanine. In an earlier analysis of 587 of the donors, sequences lacking an unambiguous match to a single V gene segment were excluded. An earlier analysis of several hundred of the donors called V segments functional above 56.7% productive rearrangements and segregating when the between-donor standard deviation exceeded 5%. A statistical classification framework was developed to diagnose cytomegalovirus status using the catalog of TCR beta chain sequences. A later analysis assigned V and J genes by comparing TCR nucleotide sequences with IMGT/GENE-DB human TR gene sequences. The TCRdist pipeline was used in a later analysis to assign CDR3 sequences and most-parsimonious VDJ recombination scenarios. In a later analysis, each TCR beta chain was defined by its CDR3 amino acid sequence together with its V-gene family, and reads lacking a unique V-gene family were excluded. To address suspected cross-contamination and a sequencing artifact, a later analysis removed approximately 600 highly shared, low-generation-probability nucleotide sequences. A later analysis calculated a clonal expansion index for each public chain from normalized within-repertoire ranks of inferred template counts. A later analysis computed generation probabilities with a VDJ recombination model fitted to out-of-frame rearrangements, and checked the results against IGoR. In a later analysis, hypergeometric tests were used to score TCR-TCR, TCR-HLA and TCR-CMV co-occurrence, with a repertoire-size bias correction applied to TCR pairs. False discovery rates were estimated in a later analysis by permuting HLA or CMV assignments 20 times. In a later analysis, co-occurring TCRs were grouped using DBSCAN, with TCRdist sequence similarity added in when clustering inside HLA-allele-positive subsets. Co-occurrence clustering excluded repertoires with fewer than 30,000 or more than 120,000 public chains, plus five with anomalous nucleotide sharing. Drawn from immuneACCESS, this table holds only the in-frame rearrangements with V and J called that TCRdb kept. Clones are partly lost; checked studies trace under half to an unresolved V gene and leave the rest unexplained. That table supplies the V and J calls and clone size; D and trimming were determined from the DNA. Present in this sample are about 140,000 clones, 75% to 80% of which were seen just once. More than 4.5% of the sample is held by the ten biggest clonotypes.

Based on the germline V gene, the CDR1 and CDR2 sequences are MGHRA and YSYEKL. There are 13 amino acids in the CDR3, from cysteine to phenylalanine inclusive. Only the CDR3 DNA is retained, 39 bases long and in frame from the first base. V is cut by 2 bases and J by 5 bases, and the space between the germline ends is 9 bases. The sample was PBMCs. This sequence originates from a woman aged 45-65 years in good health and CMV-seronegative. The chain joins TRBV4-1 to TRBJ2-5, with the D gene uncertain. CDR3 protein: CASSQLPVETQYF. The sequenced DNA is TGCGCCAGCAGCCAACTTCCCGTTGAGACCCAGTACTTC.